A single sample gave rise to the 2 T cell receptor beta chains below, sequenced in a study of identifying expanded T cells in peripheral blood. Using immunoSEQ multiplex PCR, the repertoire was profiled, and TCRdb retains in-frame clones only, with some absent. The sample carries about 110,000 clones, about nine tenths recorded once. Sequenced material: blood. These receptors originate from a person aged 18-70 years in good health.

This chain uses TRBV6-5 with TRBJ2-7; D gene ambiguous. CDR1 is MNHEY, CDR2 SVGAGI, per germline. V was shortened by 0 bases and J by 0 bases, with 9 bases between the two germline ends. The CDR3 runs to 15 residues. The CDR3 sequence is CASSYSSGLSYEQYF. The DNA of the CDR3 is TGTGCCAGCAGTTACTCATCAGGCCTCTCCTACGAGCAGTACTTC.

The CDR3: CASSLWGSEGYTF. DNA for the CDR3: TGTGCCAGCAGCCTTTGGGGGTCCGAGGGCTACACCTTC. V gene TRBV7-2 combines with J gene TRBJ1-2; D possibly corresponds to TRBD1 (5 bases). In germline, CDR1 is SGHTA, CDR2 FQGNSA. The length of the CDR3 is 13 residues. V lost 5 bases to trimming and J lost 8 bases, with 15 bases between them.